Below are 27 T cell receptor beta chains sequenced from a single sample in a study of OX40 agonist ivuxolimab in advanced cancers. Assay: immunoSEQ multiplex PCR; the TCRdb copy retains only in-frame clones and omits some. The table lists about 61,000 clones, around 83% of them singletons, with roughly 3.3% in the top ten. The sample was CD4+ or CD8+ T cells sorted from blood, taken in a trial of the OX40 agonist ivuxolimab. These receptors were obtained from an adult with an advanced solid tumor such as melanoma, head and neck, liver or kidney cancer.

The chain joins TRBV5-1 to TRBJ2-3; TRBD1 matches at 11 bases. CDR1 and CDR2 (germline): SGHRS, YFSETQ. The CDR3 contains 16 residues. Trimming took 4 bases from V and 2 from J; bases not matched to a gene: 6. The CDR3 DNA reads TGCGCCAGCAGCCCGGGACAGGGGGTTTTCACAGATACGCAGTATTTT. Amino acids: CASSPGQGVFTDTQYF.

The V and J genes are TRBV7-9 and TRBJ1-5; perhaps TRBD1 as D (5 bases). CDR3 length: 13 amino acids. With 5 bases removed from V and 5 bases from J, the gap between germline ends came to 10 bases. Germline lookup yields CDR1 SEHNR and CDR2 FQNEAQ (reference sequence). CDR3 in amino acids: CASSVREDQPQHF. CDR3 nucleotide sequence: TGTGCCAGCAGCGTCAGGGAGGATCAGCCCCAGCATTTT.

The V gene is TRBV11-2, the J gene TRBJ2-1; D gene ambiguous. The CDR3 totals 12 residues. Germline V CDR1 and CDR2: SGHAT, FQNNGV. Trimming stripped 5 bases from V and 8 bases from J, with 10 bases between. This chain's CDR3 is CASSTLHHEQFF. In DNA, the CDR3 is TGTGCCAGCAGCACCCTCCACCATGAGCAGTTCTTC.

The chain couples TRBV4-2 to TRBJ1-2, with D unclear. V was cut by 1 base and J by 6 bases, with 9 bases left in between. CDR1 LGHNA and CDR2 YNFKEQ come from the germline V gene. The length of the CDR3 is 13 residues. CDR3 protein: CASSQVSRDGYTF. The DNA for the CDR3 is TGTGCCAGCAGCCAAGTTAGTAGGGATGGCTACACCTTC.

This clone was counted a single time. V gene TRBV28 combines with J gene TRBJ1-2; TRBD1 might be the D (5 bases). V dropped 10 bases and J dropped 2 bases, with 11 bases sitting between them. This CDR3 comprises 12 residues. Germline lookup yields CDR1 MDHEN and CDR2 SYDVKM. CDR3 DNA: TGTGCCACCGTGGGACCAAACTATGGCTACACCTTC. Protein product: CATVGPNYGYTF.

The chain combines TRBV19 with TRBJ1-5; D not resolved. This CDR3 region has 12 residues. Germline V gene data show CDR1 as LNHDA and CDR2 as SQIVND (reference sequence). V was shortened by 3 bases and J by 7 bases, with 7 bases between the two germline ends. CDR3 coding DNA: TGTGCCAGTAGTATGTGGGTACAGCCCCAGCATTTT. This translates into CASSMWVQPQHF.

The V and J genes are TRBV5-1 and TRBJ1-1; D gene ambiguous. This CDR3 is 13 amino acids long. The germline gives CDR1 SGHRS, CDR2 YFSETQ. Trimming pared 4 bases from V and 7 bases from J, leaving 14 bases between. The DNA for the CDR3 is TGCGCCAGCAGCCCGGACCTGCGAAGTGAAGCTTTCTTT. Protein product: CASSPDLRSEAFF.

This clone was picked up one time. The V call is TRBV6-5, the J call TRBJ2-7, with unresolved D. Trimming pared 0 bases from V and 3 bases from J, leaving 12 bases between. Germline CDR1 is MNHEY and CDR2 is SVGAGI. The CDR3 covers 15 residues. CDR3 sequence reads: CASSYSLDAVYEQYF. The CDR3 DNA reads TGTGCCAGCAGTTACTCCCTGGACGCTGTCTACGAGCAGTACTTC.

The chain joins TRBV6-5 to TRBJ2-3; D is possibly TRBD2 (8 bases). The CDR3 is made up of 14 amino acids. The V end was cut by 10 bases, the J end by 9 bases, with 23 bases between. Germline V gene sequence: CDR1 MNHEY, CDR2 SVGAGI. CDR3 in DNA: TGTGCCACGGGGACAGCGGGGGCCCGGGGGACGCAGTATTTT. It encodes CATGTAGARGTQYF.

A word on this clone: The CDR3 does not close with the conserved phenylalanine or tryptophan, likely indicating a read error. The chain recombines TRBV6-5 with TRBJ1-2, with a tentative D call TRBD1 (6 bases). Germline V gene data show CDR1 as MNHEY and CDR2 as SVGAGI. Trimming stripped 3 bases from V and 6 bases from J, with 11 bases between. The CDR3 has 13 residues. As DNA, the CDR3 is TGTGCCAGCAGTTATGATGCAGGGGATGGCTACACCCTC. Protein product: CASSYDAGDGYTL.

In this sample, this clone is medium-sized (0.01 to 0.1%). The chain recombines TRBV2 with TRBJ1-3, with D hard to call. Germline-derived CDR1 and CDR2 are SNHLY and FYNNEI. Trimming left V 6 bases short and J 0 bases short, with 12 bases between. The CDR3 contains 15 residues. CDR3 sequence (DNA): TGTGCCAGCAGGTTAATCGGCCGCTCTGGAAACACCATATATTTT. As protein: CASRLIGRSGNTIYF.

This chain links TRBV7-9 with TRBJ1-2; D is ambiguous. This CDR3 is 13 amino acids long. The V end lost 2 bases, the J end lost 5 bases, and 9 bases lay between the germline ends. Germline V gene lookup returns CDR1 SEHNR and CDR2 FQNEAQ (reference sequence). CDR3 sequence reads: CASSLSAEYGYTF. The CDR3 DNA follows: TGTGCCAGCAGCTTATCGGCGGAGTATGGCTACACCTTC.

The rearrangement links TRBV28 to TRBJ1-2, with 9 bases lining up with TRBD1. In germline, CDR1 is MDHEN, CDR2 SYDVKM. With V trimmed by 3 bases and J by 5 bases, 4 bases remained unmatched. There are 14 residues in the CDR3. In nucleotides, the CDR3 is TGTGCCAGCAGTTTGGGAGACAGGGGGTATGGCTACACCTTC. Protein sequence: CASSLGDRGYGYTF.

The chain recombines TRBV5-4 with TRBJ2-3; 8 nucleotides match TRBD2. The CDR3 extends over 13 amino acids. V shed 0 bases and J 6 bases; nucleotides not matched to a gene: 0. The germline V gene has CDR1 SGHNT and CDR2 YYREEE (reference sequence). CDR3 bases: TGTGCCAGCAGCTTGGCGGGGGGGGATACGCAGTATTTT. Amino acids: CASSLAGGDTQYF. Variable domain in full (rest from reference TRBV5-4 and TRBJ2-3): ETGVTQSPTHLIKTRGQQVTLRCSSQSGHNTVSWYQQALGQGPQFIFQYYREEENGRGNFPPRFSGLQFPNYSSELNVNALELDDSALYLCASSLAGGDTQYFGPGTRLTVL.

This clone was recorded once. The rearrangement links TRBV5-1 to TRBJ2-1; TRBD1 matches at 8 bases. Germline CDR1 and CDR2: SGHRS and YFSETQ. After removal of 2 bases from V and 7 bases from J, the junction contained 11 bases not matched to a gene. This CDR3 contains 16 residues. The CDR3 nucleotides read TGCGCCAGCAGCTTTGGGCAGGGGGCCATTAGGAATGAGCAGTTCTTC. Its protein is CASSFGQGAIRNEQFF.

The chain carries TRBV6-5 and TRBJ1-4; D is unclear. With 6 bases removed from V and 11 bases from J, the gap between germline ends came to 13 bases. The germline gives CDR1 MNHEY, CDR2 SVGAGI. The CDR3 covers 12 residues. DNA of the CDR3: TGTGCCAGCAGCGGTCTCAGTGGCAAACTGTTTTTT. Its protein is CASSGLSGKLFF.

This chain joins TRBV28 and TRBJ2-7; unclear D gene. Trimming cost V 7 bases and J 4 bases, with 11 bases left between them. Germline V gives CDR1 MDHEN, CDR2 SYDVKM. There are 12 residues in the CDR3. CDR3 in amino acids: CASTSERYEQYF. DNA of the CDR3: TGTGCCAGCACGTCCGAGAGATACGAGCAGTACTTC. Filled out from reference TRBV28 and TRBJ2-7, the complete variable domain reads DVKVTQSSRYLVKRTGEKVFLECVQDMDHENMFWYRQDPGLGLRLIYFSYDVKMKEKGDIPEGYSVSREKKERFSLILESASTNQTSMYLCASTSERYEQYFGPGTRLTVT.

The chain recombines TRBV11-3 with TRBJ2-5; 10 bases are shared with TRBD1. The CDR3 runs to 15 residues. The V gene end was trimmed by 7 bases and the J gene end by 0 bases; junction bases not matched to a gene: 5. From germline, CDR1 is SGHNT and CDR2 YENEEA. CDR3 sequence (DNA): TGTGCCAGCAACGAGGGACAGGGGTACCAAGAGACCCAGTACTTC. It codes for CASNEGQGYQETQYF.

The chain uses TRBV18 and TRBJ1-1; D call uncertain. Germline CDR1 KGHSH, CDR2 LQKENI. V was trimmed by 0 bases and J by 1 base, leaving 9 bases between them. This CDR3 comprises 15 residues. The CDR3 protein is CASSPPPLGNTEAFF. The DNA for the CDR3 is TGTGCCAGCTCACCACCGCCCCTGGGGAACACTGAAGCTTTCTTT.

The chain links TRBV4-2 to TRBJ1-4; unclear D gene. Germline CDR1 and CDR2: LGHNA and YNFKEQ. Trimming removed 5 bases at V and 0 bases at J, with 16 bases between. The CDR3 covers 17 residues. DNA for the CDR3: TGTGCCAGCAGCTCTCCGAGCGGCCTTGCAACTAATGAAAAACTGTTTTTT. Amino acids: CASSSPSGLATNEKLFF.

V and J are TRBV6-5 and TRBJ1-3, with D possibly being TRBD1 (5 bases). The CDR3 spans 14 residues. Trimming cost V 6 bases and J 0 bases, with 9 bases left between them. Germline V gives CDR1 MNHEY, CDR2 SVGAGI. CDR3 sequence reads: CASSGQISGNTIYF. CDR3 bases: TGTGCCAGCAGCGGACAAATCTCTGGAAACACCATATATTTT.

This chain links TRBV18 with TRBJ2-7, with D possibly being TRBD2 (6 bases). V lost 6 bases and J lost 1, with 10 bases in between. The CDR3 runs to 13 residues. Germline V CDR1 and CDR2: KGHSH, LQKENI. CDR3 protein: CASSPGTSYEQYF. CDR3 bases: TGTGCCAGCTCTCCCGGGACTTCCTACGAGCAGTACTTC.

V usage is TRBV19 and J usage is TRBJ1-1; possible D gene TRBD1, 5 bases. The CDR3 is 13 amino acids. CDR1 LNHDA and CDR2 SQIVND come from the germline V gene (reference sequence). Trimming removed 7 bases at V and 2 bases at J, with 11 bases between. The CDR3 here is CASIGTHNTEAFF. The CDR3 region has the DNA TGTGCCAGTATTGGGACTCACAACACTGAAGCTTTCTTT.

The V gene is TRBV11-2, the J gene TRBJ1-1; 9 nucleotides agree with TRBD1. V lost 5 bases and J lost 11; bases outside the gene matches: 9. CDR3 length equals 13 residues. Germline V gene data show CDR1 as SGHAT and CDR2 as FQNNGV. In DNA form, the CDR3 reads TGTGCCAGCAGCGAACAGGGGGCATCGGTTGCTTTCTTT. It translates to CASSEQGASVAFF.

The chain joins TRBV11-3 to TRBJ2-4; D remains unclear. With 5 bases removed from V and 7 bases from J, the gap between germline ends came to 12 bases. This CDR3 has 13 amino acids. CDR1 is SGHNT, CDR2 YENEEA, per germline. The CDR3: CASSTEDGNIQYF. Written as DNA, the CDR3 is TGTGCCAGCAGCACAGAGGACGGGAACATTCAGTACTTC.

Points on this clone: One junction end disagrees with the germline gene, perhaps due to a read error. The CDR3 coding sequence is TGTGCTAGCAGCTTAGGACAGGGCTCCTACAATGAGCAGTTCTTC. Residues: CASSLGQGSYNEQFF. The genes are TRBV7-7 and TRBJ2-1; TRBD1 matches 8 bases. The germline V gene encodes CDR1 SSHAT and CDR2 FNYEAQ (reference sequence). The CDR3 consists of 15 residues.

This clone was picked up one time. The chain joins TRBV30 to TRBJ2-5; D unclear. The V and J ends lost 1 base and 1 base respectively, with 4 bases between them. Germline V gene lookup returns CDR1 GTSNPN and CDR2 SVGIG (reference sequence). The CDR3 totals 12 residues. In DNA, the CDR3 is TGTGCCTGGAGTGCTACCCAAGAGACCCAGTACTTC. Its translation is CAWSATQETQYF.